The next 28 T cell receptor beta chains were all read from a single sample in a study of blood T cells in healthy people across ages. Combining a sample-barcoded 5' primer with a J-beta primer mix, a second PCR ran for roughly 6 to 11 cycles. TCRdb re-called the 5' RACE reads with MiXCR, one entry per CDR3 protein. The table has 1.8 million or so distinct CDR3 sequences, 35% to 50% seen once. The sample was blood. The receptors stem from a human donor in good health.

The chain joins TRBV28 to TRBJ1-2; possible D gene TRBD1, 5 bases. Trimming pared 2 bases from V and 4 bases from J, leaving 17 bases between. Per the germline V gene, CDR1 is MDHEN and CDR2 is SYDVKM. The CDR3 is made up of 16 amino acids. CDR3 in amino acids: CASSLGSGRGIYGYTF. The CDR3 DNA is TGTGCCAGCAGTTTAGGTTCAGGGAGGGGAATCTATGGCTACACCTTC.

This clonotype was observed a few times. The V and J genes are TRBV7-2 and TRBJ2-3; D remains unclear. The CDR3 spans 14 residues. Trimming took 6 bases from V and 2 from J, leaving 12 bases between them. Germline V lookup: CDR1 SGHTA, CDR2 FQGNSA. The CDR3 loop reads CASRLTVSTDTQYF. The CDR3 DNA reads TGTGCCAGCAGGTTGACTGTTTCCACAGATACGCAGTATTTT.

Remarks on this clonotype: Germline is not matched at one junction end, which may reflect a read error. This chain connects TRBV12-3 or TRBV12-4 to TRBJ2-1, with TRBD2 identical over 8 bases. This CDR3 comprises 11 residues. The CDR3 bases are TGTACCAGCAGGGTGGGACTAGATCTGTTCTTC. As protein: CTSRVGLDLFF.

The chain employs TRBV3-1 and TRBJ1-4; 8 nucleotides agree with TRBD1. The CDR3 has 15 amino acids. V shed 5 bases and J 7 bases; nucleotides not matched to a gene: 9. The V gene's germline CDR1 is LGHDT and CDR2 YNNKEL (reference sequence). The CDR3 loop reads CASSYRTGFGEKLFF. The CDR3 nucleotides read TGTGCCAGCAGCTACAGGACAGGGTTTGGTGAAAAACTGTTTTTT.

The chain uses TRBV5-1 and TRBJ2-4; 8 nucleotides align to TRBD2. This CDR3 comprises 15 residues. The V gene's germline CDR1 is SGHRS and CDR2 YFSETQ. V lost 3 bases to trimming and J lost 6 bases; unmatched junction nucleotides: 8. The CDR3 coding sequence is TGCGCCAGCAGCTCGGATGCGGGGGGCCTAAACATTCAGTACTTC. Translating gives CASSSDAGGLNIQYF.

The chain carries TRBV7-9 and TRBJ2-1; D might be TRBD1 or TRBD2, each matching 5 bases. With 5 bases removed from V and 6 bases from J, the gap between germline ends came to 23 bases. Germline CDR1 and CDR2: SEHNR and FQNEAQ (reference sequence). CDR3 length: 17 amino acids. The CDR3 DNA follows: TGTGCCAGCAGCCCCTCGCGTGGTGAGGGGTGGGTCAATGAGCAGTTCTTC. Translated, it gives CASSPSRGEGWVNEQFF.

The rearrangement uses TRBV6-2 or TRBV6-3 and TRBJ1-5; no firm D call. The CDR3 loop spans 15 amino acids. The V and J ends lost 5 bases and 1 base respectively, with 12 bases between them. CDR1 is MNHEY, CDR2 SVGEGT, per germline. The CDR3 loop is CASSTAPGSNQPQHF. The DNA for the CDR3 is TGTGCCAGCAGTACAGCCCCTGGGAGCAATCAGCCCCAGCATTTT.

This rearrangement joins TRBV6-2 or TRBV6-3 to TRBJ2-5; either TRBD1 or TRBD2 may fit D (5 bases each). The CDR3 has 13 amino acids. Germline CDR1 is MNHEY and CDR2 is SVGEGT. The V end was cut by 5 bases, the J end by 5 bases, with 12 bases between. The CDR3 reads CASSLPEGETQYF. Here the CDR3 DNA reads TGTGCCAGCAGTCTCCCAGAGGGGGAGACCCAGTACTTC.

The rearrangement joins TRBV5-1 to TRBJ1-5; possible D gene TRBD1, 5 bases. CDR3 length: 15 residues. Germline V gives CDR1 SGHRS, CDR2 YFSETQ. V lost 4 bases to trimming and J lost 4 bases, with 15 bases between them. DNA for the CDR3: TGCGCCAGCAGCCCGACAGAGGCAAGAAATCAGCCCCAGCATTTT. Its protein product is CASSPTEARNQPQHF. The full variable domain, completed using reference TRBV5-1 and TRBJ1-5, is KAGVTQTPRYLIKTRGQQVTLSCSPISGHRSVSWYQQTPGQGLQFLFEYFSETQRNKGNFPGRFSGRQFSNSRSEMNVSTLELGDSALYLCASSPTEARNQPQHFGDGTRLSIL.

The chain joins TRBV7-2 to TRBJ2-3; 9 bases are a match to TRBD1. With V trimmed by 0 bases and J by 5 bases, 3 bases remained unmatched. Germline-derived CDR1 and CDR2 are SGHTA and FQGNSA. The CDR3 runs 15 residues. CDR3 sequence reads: CASSLAGQGRDTQYF. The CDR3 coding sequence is TGTGCCAGCAGCTTAGCGGGACAGGGTAGAGATACGCAGTATTTT.

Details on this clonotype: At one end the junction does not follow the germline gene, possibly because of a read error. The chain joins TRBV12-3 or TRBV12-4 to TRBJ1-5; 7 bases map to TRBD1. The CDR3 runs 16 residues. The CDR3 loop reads CASSLGQPYSNQSQHF. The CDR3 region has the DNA TGTGCCAGCAGTTTGGGACAGCCTTATAGCAATCAGTCCCAGCATTTT.

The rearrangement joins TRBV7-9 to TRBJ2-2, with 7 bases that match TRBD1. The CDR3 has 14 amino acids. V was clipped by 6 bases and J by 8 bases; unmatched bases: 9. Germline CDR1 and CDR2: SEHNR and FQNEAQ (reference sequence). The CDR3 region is CASRPNRGPGELFF. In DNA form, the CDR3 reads TGTGCCAGCAGACCCAACAGGGGACCTGGGGAGCTGTTTTTT.

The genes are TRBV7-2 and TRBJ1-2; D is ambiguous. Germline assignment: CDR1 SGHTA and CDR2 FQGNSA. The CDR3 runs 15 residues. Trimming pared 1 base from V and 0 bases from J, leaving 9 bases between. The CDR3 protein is CASSLGAEANYGYTF. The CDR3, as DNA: TGTGCCAGCAGCTTAGGGGCAGAGGCTAACTATGGCTACACCTTC.

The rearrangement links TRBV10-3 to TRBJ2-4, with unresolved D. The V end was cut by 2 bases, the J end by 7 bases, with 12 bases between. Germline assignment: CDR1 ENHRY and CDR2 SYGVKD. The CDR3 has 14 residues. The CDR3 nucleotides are TGTGCCATCAGTGAGGAGGCAGTCGGGAACATTCAGTACTTC. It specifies CAISEEAVGNIQYF.

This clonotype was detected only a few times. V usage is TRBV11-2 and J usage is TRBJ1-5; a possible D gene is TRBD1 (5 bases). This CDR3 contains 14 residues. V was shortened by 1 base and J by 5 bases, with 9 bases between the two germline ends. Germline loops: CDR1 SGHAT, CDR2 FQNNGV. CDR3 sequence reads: CASSLGGTYQPQHF. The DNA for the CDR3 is TGTGCCAGCAGCTTAGGGGGCACCTATCAGCCCCAGCATTTT.

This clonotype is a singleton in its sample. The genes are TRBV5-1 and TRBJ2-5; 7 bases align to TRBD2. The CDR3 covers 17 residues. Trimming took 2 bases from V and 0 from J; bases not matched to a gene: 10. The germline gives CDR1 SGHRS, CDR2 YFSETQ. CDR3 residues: CASSFIRSGDHQETQYF. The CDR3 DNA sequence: TGCGCCAGCAGCTTTATAAGGAGCGGGGATCACCAAGAGACCCAGTACTTC. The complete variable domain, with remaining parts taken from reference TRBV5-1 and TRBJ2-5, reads KAGVTQTPRYLIKTRGQQVTLSCSPISGHRSVSWYQQTPGQGLQFLFEYFSETQRNKGNFPGRFSGRQFSNSRSEMNVSTLELGDSALYLCASSFIRSGDHQETQYFGPGTRLLVL.

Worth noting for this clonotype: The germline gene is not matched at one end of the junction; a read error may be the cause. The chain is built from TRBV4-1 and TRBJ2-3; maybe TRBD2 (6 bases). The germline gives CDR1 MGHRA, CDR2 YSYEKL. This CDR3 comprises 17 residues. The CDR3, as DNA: TGCGCCAGCAGCCACTCGAGGAGGGGAAGTCAGACAGACACGCAGTATTTT. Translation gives CASSHSRRGSQTDTQYF.

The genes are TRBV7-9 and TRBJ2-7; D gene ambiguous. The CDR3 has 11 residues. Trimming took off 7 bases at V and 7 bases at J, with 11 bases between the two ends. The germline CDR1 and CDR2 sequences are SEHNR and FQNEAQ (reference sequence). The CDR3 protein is CASTSQREQYF. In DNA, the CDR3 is TGTGCCAGCACCTCCCAGAGAGAGCAGTACTTC.

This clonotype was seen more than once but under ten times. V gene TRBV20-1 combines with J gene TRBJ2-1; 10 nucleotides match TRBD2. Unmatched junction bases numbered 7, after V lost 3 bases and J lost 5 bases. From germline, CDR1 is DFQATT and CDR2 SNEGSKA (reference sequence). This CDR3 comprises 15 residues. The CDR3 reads CSARAPAGGDNEQFF. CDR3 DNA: TGCAGTGCTAGGGCCCCAGCGGGGGGGGACAATGAGCAGTTCTTC.

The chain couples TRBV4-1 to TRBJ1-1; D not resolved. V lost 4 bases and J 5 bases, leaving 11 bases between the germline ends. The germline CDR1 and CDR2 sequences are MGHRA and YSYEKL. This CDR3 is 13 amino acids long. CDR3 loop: CASSRGIRTEAFF. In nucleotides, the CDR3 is TGCGCCAGCAGCCGGGGTATTAGGACTGAAGCTTTCTTT.

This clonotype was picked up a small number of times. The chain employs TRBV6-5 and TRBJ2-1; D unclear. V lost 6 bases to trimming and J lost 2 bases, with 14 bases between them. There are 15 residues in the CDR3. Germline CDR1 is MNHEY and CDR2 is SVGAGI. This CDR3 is CASSSSWGTYNEQFF. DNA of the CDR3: TGTGCCAGCAGCTCATCCTGGGGTACCTACAATGAGCAGTTCTTC.

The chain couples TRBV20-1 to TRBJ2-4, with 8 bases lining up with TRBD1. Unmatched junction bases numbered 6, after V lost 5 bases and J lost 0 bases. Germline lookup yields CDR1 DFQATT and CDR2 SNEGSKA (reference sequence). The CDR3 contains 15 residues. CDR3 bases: TGCAGTGCTCCGGACAGGGCATTAGCCAAAAACATTCAGTACTTC. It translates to CSAPDRALAKNIQYF.

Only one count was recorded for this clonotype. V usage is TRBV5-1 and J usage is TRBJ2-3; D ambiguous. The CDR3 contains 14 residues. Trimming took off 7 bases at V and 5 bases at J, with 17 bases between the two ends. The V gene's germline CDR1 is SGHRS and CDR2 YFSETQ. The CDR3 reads CASEGLTSGDTQYF. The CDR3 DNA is TGCGCCAGCGAAGGGCTAACCTCGGGAGATACGCAGTATTTT.

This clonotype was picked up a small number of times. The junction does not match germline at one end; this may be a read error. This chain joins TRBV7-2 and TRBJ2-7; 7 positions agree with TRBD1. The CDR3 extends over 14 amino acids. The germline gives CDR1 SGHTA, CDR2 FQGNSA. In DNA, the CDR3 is TGTGCCTGCAGGCCCGGGACAGACTCCTACGAGCAGTACTTC. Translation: CACRPGTDSYEQYF.

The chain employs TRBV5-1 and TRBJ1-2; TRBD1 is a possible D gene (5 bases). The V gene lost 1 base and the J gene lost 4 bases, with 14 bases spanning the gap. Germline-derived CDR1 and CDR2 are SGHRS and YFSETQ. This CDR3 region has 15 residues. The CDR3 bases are TGCGCCAGCAGCTTGAGCCAGGGAAATCTCTATGGCTACACCTTC. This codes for CASSLSQGNLYGYTF.

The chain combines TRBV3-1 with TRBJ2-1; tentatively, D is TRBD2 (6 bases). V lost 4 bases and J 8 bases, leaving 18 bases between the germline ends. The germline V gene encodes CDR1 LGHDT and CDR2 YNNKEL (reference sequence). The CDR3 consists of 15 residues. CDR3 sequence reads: CASSLAGQVFYEQFF. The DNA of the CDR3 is TGTGCCAGCAGCCTGGCGGGGCAAGTGTTTTATGAGCAGTTCTTC.

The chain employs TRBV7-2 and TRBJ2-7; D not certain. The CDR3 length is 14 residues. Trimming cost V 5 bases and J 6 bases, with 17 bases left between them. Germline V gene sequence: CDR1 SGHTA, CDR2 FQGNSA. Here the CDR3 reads CASSQGSDRGEQYF. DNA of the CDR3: TGTGCCAGCAGCCAAGGATCTGACCGAGGCGAGCAGTACTTC.

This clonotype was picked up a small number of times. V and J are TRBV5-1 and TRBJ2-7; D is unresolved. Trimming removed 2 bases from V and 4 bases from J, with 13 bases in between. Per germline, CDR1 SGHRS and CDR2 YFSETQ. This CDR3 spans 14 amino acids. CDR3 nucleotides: TGCGCCAGCAGCTTTGGGGTGGGAAGTTACGAGCAGTACTTC. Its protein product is CASSFGVGSYEQYF.